The 2 T cell receptor beta chains presented below share a single source sample, sequenced in a study of blood T cell repertoires in COVID-19. Produced via immunoSEQ multiplex PCR; TCRdb's table is partial and in-frame only. The sample lists 200,000 to 250,000 clones, roughly 88% seen once, with 2% to 2.5% in the top ten. The sample was peripheral blood. These receptors were obtained from a middle-aged woman who had recovered from COVID-19.

The chain links TRBV7-6 to TRBJ1-2, with D unclear. This CDR3 is 16 amino acids long. Germline CDR1 SGHVS, CDR2 FNYEAQ. V was clipped by 2 bases and J by 8 bases, with 21 bases between them. CDR3: CASSLRTTPGAGGYTF. DNA for the CDR3: TGTGCCAGCAGCTTACGGACGACCCCCGGCGCGGGAGGCTACACCTTC.

This chain connects TRBV11-3 to TRBJ2-1; a possible D gene is TRBD2 (6 bases). The CDR3 loop spans 13 amino acids. Trimming removed 5 bases from V and 7 bases from J, with 12 bases in between. Germline loops: CDR1 SGHNT, CDR2 YENEEA. As DNA, the CDR3 is TGTGCCAGCAGCCGTAGACTAGTTAATGAGCAGTTCTTC. It is translated as CASSRRLVNEQFF.